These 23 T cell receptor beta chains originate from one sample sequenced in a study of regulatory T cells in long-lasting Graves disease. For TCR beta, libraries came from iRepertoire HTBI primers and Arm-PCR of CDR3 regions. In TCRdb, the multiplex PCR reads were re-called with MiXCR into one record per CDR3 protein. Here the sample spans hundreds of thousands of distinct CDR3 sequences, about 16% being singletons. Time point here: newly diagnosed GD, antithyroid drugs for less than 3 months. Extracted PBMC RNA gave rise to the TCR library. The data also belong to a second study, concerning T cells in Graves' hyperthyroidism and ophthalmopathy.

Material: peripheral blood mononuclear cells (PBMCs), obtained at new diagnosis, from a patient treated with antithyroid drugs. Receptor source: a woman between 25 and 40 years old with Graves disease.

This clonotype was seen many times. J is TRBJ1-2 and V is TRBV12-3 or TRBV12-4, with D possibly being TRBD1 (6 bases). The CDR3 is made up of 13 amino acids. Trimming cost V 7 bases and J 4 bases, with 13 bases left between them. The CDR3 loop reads CASNRGGIYGYTF. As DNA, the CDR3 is TGTGCCAGCAACCGAGGGGGGATCTATGGCTACACCTTC.

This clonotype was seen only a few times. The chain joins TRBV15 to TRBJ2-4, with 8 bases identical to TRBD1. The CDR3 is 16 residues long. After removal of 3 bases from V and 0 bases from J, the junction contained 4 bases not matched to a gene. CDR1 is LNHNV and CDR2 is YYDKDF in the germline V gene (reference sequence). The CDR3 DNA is TGTGCCACCAGCAGGGAGACAGGGGTAGCCAAAAACATTCAGTACTTC. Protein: CATSRETGVAKNIQYF.

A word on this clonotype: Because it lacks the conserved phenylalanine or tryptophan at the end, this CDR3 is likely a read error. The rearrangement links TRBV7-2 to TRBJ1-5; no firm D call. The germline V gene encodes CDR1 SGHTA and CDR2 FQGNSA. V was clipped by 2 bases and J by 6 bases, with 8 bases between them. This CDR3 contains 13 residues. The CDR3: CASSLTVRQPQHL. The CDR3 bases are TGTGCCAGCAGCTTAACAGTCCGTCAGCCCCAGCATCTT.

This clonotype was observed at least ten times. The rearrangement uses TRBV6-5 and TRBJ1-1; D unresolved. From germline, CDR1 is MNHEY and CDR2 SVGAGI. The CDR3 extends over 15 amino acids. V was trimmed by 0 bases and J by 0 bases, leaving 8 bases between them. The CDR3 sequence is CASSYSSVMNTEAFF. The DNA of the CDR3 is TGTGCCAGCAGTTACTCGTCGGTGATGAACACTGAAGCTTTCTTT.

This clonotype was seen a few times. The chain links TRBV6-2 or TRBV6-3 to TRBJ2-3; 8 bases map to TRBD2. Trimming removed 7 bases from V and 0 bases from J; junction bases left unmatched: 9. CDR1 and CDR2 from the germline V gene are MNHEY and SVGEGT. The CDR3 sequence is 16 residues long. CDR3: CASTTSTSGSTDTQYF. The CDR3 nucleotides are TGTGCCAGCACCACTAGTACTAGCGGTAGCACAGATACGCAGTATTTT.

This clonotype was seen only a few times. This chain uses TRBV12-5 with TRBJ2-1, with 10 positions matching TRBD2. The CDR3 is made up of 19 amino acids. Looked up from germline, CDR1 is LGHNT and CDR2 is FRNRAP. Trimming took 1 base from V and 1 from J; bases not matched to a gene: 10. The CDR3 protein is CASGLGQLAGSGSYNEQFF. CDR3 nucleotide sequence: TGTGCTAGTGGTTTGGGGCAACTAGCGGGGTCGGGATCCTACAATGAGCAGTTCTTC.

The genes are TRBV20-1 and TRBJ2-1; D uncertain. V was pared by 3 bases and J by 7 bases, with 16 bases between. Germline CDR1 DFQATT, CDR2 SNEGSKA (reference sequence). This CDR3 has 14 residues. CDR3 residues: CSASGIRLGNEQFF. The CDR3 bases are TGCAGTGCTAGCGGAATACGCCTTGGGAATGAGCAGTTCTTC.

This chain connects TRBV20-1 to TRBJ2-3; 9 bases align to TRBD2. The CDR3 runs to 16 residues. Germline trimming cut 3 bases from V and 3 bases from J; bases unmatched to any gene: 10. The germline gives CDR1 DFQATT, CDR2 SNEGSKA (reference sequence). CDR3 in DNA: TGCAGTGCTAGGAGCGCAAGCGGGAGGACTACAGATACGCAGTATTTT. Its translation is CSARSASGRTTDTQYF.

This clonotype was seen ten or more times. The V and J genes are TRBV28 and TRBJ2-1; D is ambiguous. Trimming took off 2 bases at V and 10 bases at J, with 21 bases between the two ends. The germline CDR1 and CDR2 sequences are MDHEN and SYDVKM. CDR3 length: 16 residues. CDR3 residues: CASSLGLASASWEQFF. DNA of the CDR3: TGTGCCAGCAGTTTAGGGTTAGCATCAGCCTCCTGGGAGCAGTTCTTC.

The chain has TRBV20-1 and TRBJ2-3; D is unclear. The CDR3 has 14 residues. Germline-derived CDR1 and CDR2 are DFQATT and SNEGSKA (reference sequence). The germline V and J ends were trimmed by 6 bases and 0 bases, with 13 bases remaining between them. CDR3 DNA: TGCAGTGCCCCGAAGGTAGAAAGCACAGATACGCAGTATTTT. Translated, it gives CSAPKVESTDTQYF.

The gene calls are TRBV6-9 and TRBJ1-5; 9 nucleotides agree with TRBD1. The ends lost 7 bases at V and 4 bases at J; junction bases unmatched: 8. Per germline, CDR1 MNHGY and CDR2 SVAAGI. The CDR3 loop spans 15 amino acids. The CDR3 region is CASTYKGTGNQPQHF. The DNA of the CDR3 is TGTGCCAGCACTTACAAAGGGACAGGGAATCAGCCCCAGCATTTT.

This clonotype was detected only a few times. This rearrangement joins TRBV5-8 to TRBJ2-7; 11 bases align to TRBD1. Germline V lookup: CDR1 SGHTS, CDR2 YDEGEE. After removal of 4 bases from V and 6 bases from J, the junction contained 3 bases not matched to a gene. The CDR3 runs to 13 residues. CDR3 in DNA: TGTGCCAGCAGCCGGGACAGGGGGACCGAGCAGTACTTC. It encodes CASSRDRGTEQYF.

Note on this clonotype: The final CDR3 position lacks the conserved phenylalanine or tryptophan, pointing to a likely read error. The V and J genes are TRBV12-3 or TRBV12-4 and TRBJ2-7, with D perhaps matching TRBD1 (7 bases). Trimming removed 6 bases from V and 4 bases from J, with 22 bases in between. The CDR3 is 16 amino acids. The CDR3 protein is CASRPLDRPGVYEQYS. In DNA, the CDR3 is TGTGCCAGCAGGCCCTTGGACAGGCCGGGGGTGTACGAGCAGTACTCC.

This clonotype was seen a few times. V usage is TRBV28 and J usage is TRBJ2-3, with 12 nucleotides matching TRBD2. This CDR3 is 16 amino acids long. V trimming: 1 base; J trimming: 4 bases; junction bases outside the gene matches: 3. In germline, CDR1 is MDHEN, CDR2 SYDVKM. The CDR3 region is CASSLSRLAGADTQYF. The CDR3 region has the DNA TGTGCCAGCAGTTTATCAAGACTAGCGGGAGCAGATACGCAGTATTTT.

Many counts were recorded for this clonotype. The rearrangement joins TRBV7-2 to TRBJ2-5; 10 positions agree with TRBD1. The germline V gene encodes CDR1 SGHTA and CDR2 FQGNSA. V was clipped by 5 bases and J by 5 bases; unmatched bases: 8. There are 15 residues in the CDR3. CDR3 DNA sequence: TGTGCCAGCAGCCAAAGGACAGGGGGTATCGAGACCCAGTACTTC. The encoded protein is CASSQRTGGIETQYF.

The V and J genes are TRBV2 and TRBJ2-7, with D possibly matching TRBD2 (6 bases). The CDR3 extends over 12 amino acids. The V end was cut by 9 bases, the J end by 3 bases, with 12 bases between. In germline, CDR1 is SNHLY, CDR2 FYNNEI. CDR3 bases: TGTGCCAGACCGGGACTGCACTACGAGCAGTACTTC. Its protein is CARPGLHYEQYF. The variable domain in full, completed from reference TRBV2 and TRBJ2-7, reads EPEVTQTPSHQVTQMGQEVILRCVPISNHLYFYWYRQILGQKVEFLVSFYNNEISEKSEIFDDQFSVERPDGSNFTLKIRSTKLEDSAMYFCARPGLHYEQYFGPGTRLTVT.

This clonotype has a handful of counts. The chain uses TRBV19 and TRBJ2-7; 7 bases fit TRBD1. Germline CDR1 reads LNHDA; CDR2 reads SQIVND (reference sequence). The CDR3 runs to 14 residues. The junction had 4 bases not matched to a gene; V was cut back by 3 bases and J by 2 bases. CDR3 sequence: CASSIGTAPYEQYF. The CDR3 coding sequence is TGTGCCAGTAGTATTGGGACAGCCCCCTACGAGCAGTACTTC.

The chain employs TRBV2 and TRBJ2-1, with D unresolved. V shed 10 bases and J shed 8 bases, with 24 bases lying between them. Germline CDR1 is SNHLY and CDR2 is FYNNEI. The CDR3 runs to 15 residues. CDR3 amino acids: CAILRLVSSYYEQFF. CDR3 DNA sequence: TGTGCCATCCTGAGGCTTGTTTCATCGTACTATGAGCAGTTCTTC.

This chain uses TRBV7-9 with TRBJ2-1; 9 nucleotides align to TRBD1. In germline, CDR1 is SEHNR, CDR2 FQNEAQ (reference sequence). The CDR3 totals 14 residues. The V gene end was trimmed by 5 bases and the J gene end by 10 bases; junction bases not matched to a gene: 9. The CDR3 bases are TGTGCCAGCAGCCCGTGGACAGGGGCCTCCGAGCAGTTCTTC. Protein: CASSPWTGASEQFF.

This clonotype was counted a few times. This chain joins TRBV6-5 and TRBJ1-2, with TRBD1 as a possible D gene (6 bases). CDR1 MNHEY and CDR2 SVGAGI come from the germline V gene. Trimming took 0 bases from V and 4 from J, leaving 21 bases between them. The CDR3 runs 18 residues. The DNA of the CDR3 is TGTGCCAGCAGTTACTCCGGACAGTTTTTTGGTATAATCTATGGCTACACCTTC. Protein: CASSYSGQFFGIIYGYTF.

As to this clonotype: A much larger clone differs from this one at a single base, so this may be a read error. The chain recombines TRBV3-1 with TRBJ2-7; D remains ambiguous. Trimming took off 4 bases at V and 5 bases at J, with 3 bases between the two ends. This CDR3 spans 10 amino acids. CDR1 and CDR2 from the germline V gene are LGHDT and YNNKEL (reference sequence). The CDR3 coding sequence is TGTGCCAGCAGCCGCCACGAGCAGTACTTC. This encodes CASSRHEQYF.

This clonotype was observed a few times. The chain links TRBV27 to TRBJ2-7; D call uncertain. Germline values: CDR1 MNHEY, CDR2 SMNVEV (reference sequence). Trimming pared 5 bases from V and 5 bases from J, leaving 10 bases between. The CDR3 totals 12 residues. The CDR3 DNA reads TGTGCCAGCAGTCCTACAAACCACGAGCAGTACTTC. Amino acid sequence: CASSPTNHEQYF.

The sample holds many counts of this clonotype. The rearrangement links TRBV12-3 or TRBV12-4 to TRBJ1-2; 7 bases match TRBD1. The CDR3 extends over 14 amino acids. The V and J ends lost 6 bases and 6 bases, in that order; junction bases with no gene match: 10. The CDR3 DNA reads TGTGCCAGCAGCTCGACAGGGAAAAGGGATGGCTACACCTTC. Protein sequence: CASSSTGKRDGYTF.